A single TCR beta chain is shown here with its context. Clones were sequenced by immunoSEQ multiplex PCR, and TCRdb holds only the in-frame ones, with some missing. Of about 250,000 clones in the sample, 75% to 90% were seen once. The source of the sample is a study of blood T cell repertoires in COVID-19. CDR1 is SGHAT and CDR2 is FQNNGV in the germline V gene. Trimming pared 2 bases from V and 7 bases from J, leaving 9 bases between. There are 13 residues in the CDR3. The chain is built from TRBV11-2 and TRBJ2-1, with D unclear. The sample taken for sequencing was PBMCs or T cells enriched from blood (not recorded which). The receptor was derived from a woman between 18 and 29 years old who had recovered from COVID-19. CDR3 bases: TGTGCCAGCAGCTTATGGAGTGGGAATGAGCAGTTCTTC. It yields the protein CASSLWSGNEQFF.